These 26 T cell receptor beta chains were all obtained from the same sample, sequenced in a study of cytomegalovirus exposure and HLA in healthy donors. The primer mix had 60 Vbeta and 13 Jbeta primers. This table comes from immunoSEQ multiplex PCR, and its TCRdb copy is limited to in-frame clones, with some not included. The data contain approximately 200,000 clones, almost 75% of them seen just once; the ten biggest clones take up 2.5% to 4%. The specimen was PBMCs. The source of these receptors is a woman aged 25 to 45 in good health and CMV-seropositive.

The rearrangement links TRBV4-2 to TRBJ1-4; the D is unclear. The length of the CDR3 is 14 residues. V gave up 4 bases and J gave up 3 bases, with 9 bases separating them. Looked up from germline, CDR1 is LGHNA and CDR2 is YNFKEQ. Here the CDR3 DNA reads TGTGCCAGCAGCCTGGACGGGGCTAATGAAAAACTGTTTTTT. This codes for CASSLDGANEKLFF.

This chain joins TRBV6-1 and TRBJ2-5; 9 nucleotides match TRBD2. From germline, CDR1 is MNHNS and CDR2 SASEGT. The CDR3 has 14 amino acids. V trimming: 5 bases; J trimming: 7 bases; junction bases outside the gene matches: 8. CDR3 coding DNA: TGTGCCAGCAGTCCGGCTAGCGGGACTGGGACCCAGTACTTC. Amino acids: CASSPASGTGTQYF.

The chain links TRBV28 to TRBJ1-2; TRBD1 matches 9 bases. Germline-derived CDR1 and CDR2 are MDHEN and SYDVKM. The CDR3 is made up of 15 amino acids. Trimming took 2 bases from V and 4 from J; bases not matched to a gene: 5. CDR3 sequence (DNA): TGTGCCAGCAGTTTAGGACAGGGGACGGGCTATGGCTACACCTTC. Translated, it gives CASSLGQGTGYGYTF.

This chain uses TRBV5-4 with TRBJ2-1; TRBD1 matches 7 bases. The CDR3 spans 14 residues. V gave up 4 bases and J gave up 9 bases; unmatched junction bases: 10. Germline V gene data show CDR1 as SGHNT and CDR2 as YYREEE (reference sequence). CDR3 protein: CASSLPGQTSEQFF. Here the CDR3 DNA reads TGTGCCAGCAGCCTTCCGGGACAGACCAGTGAGCAGTTCTTC.

The gene calls are TRBV29-1 and TRBJ2-7; D gene ambiguous. CDR3 length equals 15 residues. Trimming took 3 bases from V and 1 from J, leaving 16 bases between them. Germline assignment: CDR1 SQVTM and CDR2 ANQGSEA. CDR3 nucleotide sequence: TGCAGCGTTGATTATGGTAGAGGAGCATCCTACGAGCAGTACTTC. Encoded protein: CSVDYGRGASYEQYF.

V usage is TRBV7-2 and J usage is TRBJ2-1; 11 bases line up with TRBD2. The V segment lost 6 bases and the J segment 6 bases; nucleotides outside the gene matches: 7. CDR1 SGHTA and CDR2 FQGNSA come from the germline V gene. The CDR3 has 15 amino acids. The CDR3 coding sequence is TGTGCCAGCAGTCCGACGACTAGCGGGGTCAATGAGCAGTTCTTC. Amino acids: CASSPTTSGVNEQFF. The variable domain in full, completed from reference TRBV7-2 and TRBJ2-1, reads GAGVSQSPSNKVTEKGKDVELRCDPISGHTALYWYRQSLGQGLEFLIYFQGNSAPDKSGLPSDRFSAERTGGSVSTLTIQRTQQEDSAVYLCASSPTTSGVNEQFFGPGTRLTVL.

The chain is built from TRBV7-2 and TRBJ2-1; TRBD2 agrees at 8 bases. The CDR3 contains 18 residues. Germline V gene data show CDR1 as SGHTA and CDR2 as FQGNSA. V dropped 4 bases and J dropped 4; count of bases not matched to a gene: 15. The CDR3 sequence is CASSSNLVAGGGYNEQFF. The CDR3 region has the DNA TGTGCCAGCAGCTCAAATTTAGTGGCGGGAGGAGGTTACAATGAGCAGTTCTTC.

This clone was seen a handful of times. The rearrangement joins TRBV7-2 to TRBJ1-1; D call uncertain. V lost 3 bases, J lost 1 base, and 6 bases lay in between. CDR3 length equals 13 residues. From germline, CDR1 is SGHTA and CDR2 FQGNSA. The CDR3 region has the DNA TGTGCCAGCAGCTTTCAAGCGAACACTGAAGCTTTCTTT. This translates into CASSFQANTEAFF.

On this clone itself: A junction boundary mismatches the germline segment, possibly from a read error. The V and J genes are TRBV11-2 and TRBJ2-1; D is unresolved. CDR1 and CDR2 (germline): SGHAT, FQNNGV. This CDR3 contains 12 residues. CDR3: CASNLIDNEQFF. The CDR3 bases are TGTGCCAGCAACTTAATCGACAATGAGCAGTTCTTC.

This clone was counted once. The gene calls are TRBV4-1 and TRBJ2-1; TRBD2 is a possible D gene (6 bases). V was cut by 1 base and J by 4 bases, with 11 bases left in between. Germline CDR1 MGHRA, CDR2 YSYEKL. CDR3 size: 15 residues. The DNA of the CDR3 is TGCGCCAGCAGCCAAGCCGGGACTGATTACAATGAGCAGTTCTTC. Protein: CASSQAGTDYNEQFF.

The J gene is TRBJ2-7, the V gene TRBV29-1, with TRBD1 identical over 10 bases. CDR1 SQVTM and CDR2 ANQGSEA come from the germline V gene. V shed 5 bases, J shed 4 bases, and the junction held 8 bases outside the gene matches. The CDR3 consists of 14 residues. CDR3 sequence: CSVTPGTGEYEQYF. The CDR3 bases are TGCAGCGTTACGCCCGGGACAGGGGAGTACGAGCAGTACTTC.

The CDR3 spells CASSVLDTRQETQYF. CDR3 bases: TGTGCCAGCAGCGTGCTCGATACTCGTCAAGAGACCCAGTACTTC. This sequence joins TRBV9 and TRBJ2-5; D is unclear. V was trimmed by 2 bases and J by 2 bases, leaving 13 bases between them. CDR3 length: 15 amino acids. The germline CDR1 and CDR2 sequences are SGDLS and YYNGEE.

V and J are TRBV27 and TRBJ2-1; TRBD2 matches at 7 bases. The V gene's germline CDR1 is MNHEY and CDR2 SMNVEV (reference sequence). Trimming took 3 bases from V and 3 from J; bases not matched to a gene: 8. This CDR3 spans 16 amino acids. CDR3 DNA sequence: TGTGCCAGCAGTTTTAGCAGTGGGAGGGACTACAATGAGCAGTTCTTC. It encodes CASSFSSGRDYNEQFF.

The rearrangement uses TRBV15 and TRBJ1-5; 9 bases align to TRBD1. J gave up 1 base and V 3 bases, and 7 bases lay outside the gene matches. CDR3 length equals 17 residues. Germline CDR1 and CDR2: LNHNV and YYDKDF (reference sequence). The CDR3 protein is CATSSPKDRGSNQPQHF. The DNA of the CDR3 is TGTGCCACCAGCAGCCCTAAGGACAGGGGAAGCAATCAGCCCCAGCATTTT.

This rearrangement joins TRBV6-1 to TRBJ1-1; D gene uncertain. This CDR3 region has 12 residues. Germline lookup yields CDR1 MNHNS and CDR2 SASEGT. Deletions cut 6 bases from V and 0 bases from J, with 5 bases between. CDR3 residues: CASRLMNTEAFF. CDR3 DNA sequence: TGTGCCAGCAGACTAATGAACACTGAAGCTTTCTTT.

This chain links TRBV5-4 with TRBJ1-3; D possibly corresponds to TRBD1 (6 bases). The CDR3 loop spans 14 amino acids. The V gene lost 4 bases and the J gene lost 4 bases, with 12 bases spanning the gap. Germline CDR1 reads SGHNT; CDR2 reads YYREEE (reference sequence). The CDR3 region is CASSPLQGGNTIYF. Written as DNA, the CDR3 is TGTGCCAGCAGCCCCTTACAGGGAGGAAACACCATATATTTT.

The chain couples TRBV28 to TRBJ2-5; TRBD1 matches at 7 bases. This CDR3 has 15 residues. With 5 bases clipped from V and 1 base from J, the junction kept 7 bases outside the gene matches. Per the germline V gene, CDR1 is MDHEN and CDR2 is SYDVKM. The CDR3 here is CASSPGTVIQETQYF. DNA of the CDR3: TGTGCCAGCAGTCCGGGGACAGTAATCCAAGAGACCCAGTACTTC.

The V gene is TRBV12-2, the J gene TRBJ2-1; no check of the table's D call, TRBD2, against the DNA was made. TRBV12-2 is recorded as a pseudogene. This CDR3 spans 10 amino acids. CDR3 sequence (DNA): TGTGCAACGGGGCGGGGTGAGCAGTTCTTC. It encodes CATGRGEQFF.

There are a few counts of this clone. This chain uses TRBV6-5 with TRBJ1-1; TRBD1 matches at 9 bases. The trim removed 6 bases at V and 0 bases at J, leaving 8 bases unmatched. CDR3 length: 16 amino acids. Germline CDR1 is MNHEY and CDR2 is SVGAGI. The CDR3 loop reads CASSYNWDRVNTEAFF. The CDR3 bases are TGTGCCAGCAGCTACAACTGGGACAGGGTGAACACTGAAGCTTTCTTT.

The V gene is TRBV7-6, the J gene TRBJ2-1; 8 bases agree with TRBD2. Germline CDR1 and CDR2: SGHVS and FNYEAQ. V trimming: 6 bases; J trimming: 4 bases; junction bases outside the gene matches: 8. CDR3 length: 15 amino acids. The CDR3 sequence: CASSAGLAGYNEQFF. The CDR3 region has the DNA TGTGCCAGCAGTGCCGGGCTAGCGGGTTACAATGAGCAGTTCTTC.

This chain joins TRBV5-1 and TRBJ1-6; 7 bases line up with TRBD1. The CDR3 length is 14 residues. Losses at the gene ends were 4 bases for V and 6 bases for J; bases not matched to a gene: 4. The germline gives CDR1 SGHRS, CDR2 YFSETQ. CDR3 sequence reads: CASSRGQPNSPLHF. As DNA, the CDR3 is TGCGCCAGCAGCAGGGGACAGCCTAATTCACCCCTCCACTTT.

The J gene is TRBJ1-1, the V gene TRBV19, with D possibly matching TRBD1 (5 bases). Germline CDR1 LNHDA, CDR2 SQIVND (reference sequence). The CDR3 loop spans 13 amino acids. Deletions cut 3 bases from V and 1 base from J, with 6 bases between. DNA for the CDR3: TGTGCCAGTAGTATGCAGGGGAACACTGAAGCTTTCTTT. Translated, it gives CASSMQGNTEAFF.

The chain uses TRBV5-1 and TRBJ1-4; 10 nucleotides match TRBD1. The length of the CDR3 is 15 residues. Germline CDR1 SGHRS, CDR2 YFSETQ. The V gene end was trimmed by 4 bases and the J gene end by 8 bases; junction bases not matched to a gene: 8. The CDR3 DNA reads TGCGCCAGCAGCCCAGCTGGGACAGGGGTGGAAAAACTGTTTTTT. Its protein product is CASSPAGTGVEKLFF.

A few counts support this clone. CDR3: CASSQLRSTGNGNTIYF. The CDR3 DNA follows: TGCGCCAGCAGCCAACTTCGTTCGACAGGGAATGGAAACACCATATATTTT. J is TRBJ1-3 and V is TRBV4-1; 7 bases map to TRBD1. Germline CDR1 reads MGHRA; CDR2 reads YSYEKL. The CDR3 length is 17 residues. The V gene end was trimmed by 2 bases and the J gene end by 3 bases; junction bases not matched to a gene: 10.

V gene TRBV28 combines with J gene TRBJ1-4; possibly TRBD1 for D (5 bases). Germline V CDR1 and CDR2: MDHEN, SYDVKM. The CDR3 sequence is 13 residues long. V lost 11 bases and J 5 bases, leaving 15 bases between the germline ends. The CDR3 DNA follows: TGTGCCTCCGTAGACAGTCGAAATGAAAAACTGTTTTTT. Amino acids: CASVDSRNEKLFF.

This clone was seen more than once but under ten times. The genes are TRBV27 and TRBJ1-5; D is uncertain. The CDR3 contains 13 residues. The V end was cut by 2 bases, the J end by 4 bases, with 6 bases between. Per germline, CDR1 MNHEY and CDR2 SMNVEV (reference sequence). The CDR3 here is CASSLRENQPQHF. CDR3 DNA: TGTGCCAGCAGTTTAAGGGAGAATCAGCCCCAGCATTTT.